The 22 T cell receptor beta chains given below trace back to one sample, sequenced in a study of neurological immune-mediated disorders (dated by TCRdb to the late 2010s). Receptor amplification or capture employed 5' RACE. Sequencing used an Illumina HiSeq 2500. TCRdb reran the public reads through fastp at Q25 and MiXCR, keeping productive beta chains. CDR3 protein duplicates are merged, each entry listing the most common genes and DNA. This sample comprises over 60,000 distinct CDR3 sequences, roughly 4.8% of them detected only once. The biggest ten clones account for 2% to 2.5% of the sample. The sequencing sample was made of PBMCs. These receptor sequences come from a woman aged 30 to 39 with multiple sclerosis.

This chain connects TRBV20-1 to TRBJ2-3, with a weak D call TRBD2 (6 bases). CDR1 and CDR2 from the germline V gene are DFQATT and SNEGSKA (reference sequence). The CDR3 spans 13 residues. V was cut by 6 bases and J by 10 bases, with 20 bases left in between. CDR3 sequence reads: CSAPAPGRWAQYF. CDR3 nucleotides: TGCAGTGCCCCTGCTCCGGGGAGGTGGGCGCAGTATTTT.

This clonotype occurred many times. The CDR3 DNA reads as TGTGCCAGCAGCTCTGAGGATGGGACAGGGTCCTACAATGAGCAGTTCTTC. Translated, it gives CASSSEDGTGSYNEQFF. This rearrangement joins TRBV11-3 to TRBJ2-1, with 9 bases lining up with TRBD1. V lost 4 bases and J lost 1; bases outside the gene matches: 8. The CDR3 sequence is 17 residues long. Germline CDR1 and CDR2: SGHNT and YENEEA.

With regard to this clonotype: One base away lies a much larger clone, so this may be a sequencing read error. The rearrangement links TRBV29-1 to TRBJ2-2, with TRBD1 matching 9 bases. This CDR3 comprises 13 residues. J lost 4 bases, V lost 7 bases, and 4 bases had no gene match. Germline V gives CDR1 SQVTM, CDR2 ANQGSEA. The CDR3 sequence is CSEGQGSTGELFF. In DNA, the CDR3 is TGCAGCGAGGGACAGGGCAGCACCGGGGAGCTGTTTTTT.

This clonotype was seen ten or more times. The chain combines TRBV6-1 with TRBJ1-5; 7 bases agree with TRBD1. The CDR3 runs to 16 residues. V lost 2 bases and J lost 3; bases outside the gene matches: 7. Germline-derived CDR1 and CDR2 are MNHNS and SASEGT. CDR3 amino acids: CASSEIDREVNQPQHF. The CDR3, as DNA: TGTGCCAGCAGTGAAATAGACAGGGAGGTCAATCAGCCCCAGCATTTT.

This clonotype was seen ten or more times. The CDR3 here is CSASDRASLDEQYF. In DNA, the CDR3 is TGCAGTGCTAGTGACCGGGCTAGCTTGGACGAGCAGTACTTC. The chain couples TRBV20-1 to TRBJ2-7, with a tentative D call TRBD2 (5 bases). There are 14 residues in the CDR3. Trimming shortened V by 3 bases and J by 5 bases, and 17 bases separated the two germline ends. Germline V gene data show CDR1 as DFQATT and CDR2 as SNEGSKA (reference sequence).

V and J are TRBV4-1 and TRBJ2-7; TRBD2 aligns across 12 bases. This CDR3 has 15 residues. Germline V gene data show CDR1 as MGHRA and CDR2 as YSYEKL. The trim removed 1 base at V and 5 bases at J, leaving 3 bases unmatched. DNA of the CDR3: TGCGCCAGCAGCCAAGGGACTAGCGGGATTCACGAGCAGTACTTC. This encodes CASSQGTSGIHEQYF.

V gene TRBV5-1 combines with J gene TRBJ2-3; D gene unclear. The CDR3 loop spans 15 amino acids. The ends were cut back, 0 bases at V and 3 bases at J, with 11 bases in the middle. Germline CDR1 SGHRS, CDR2 YFSETQ. The CDR3 bases are TGCGCCAGCAGCTTGGGGCTCGATCCGACAGATACGCAGTATTTT. As protein: CASSLGLDPTDTQYF.

This chain joins TRBV10-3 and TRBJ1-4; TRBD1 matches 9 bases. The CDR3 is 13 residues long. With V trimmed by 4 bases and J by 8 bases, 2 bases remained unmatched. Germline loops: CDR1 ENHRY, CDR2 SYGVKD. CDR3 sequence (DNA): TGTGCCATCAGTGGACAGGGGGACGAAAAACTGTTTTTT. The encoded protein is CAISGQGDEKLFF.

In its sample, this clonotype was seen many times. The chain links TRBV5-5 to TRBJ2-1, with TRBD2 matching over 10 bases. The CDR3 contains 15 residues. V was pared by 3 bases and J by 5 bases, with 5 bases of the junction left unmatched. Germline values: CDR1 SGHKS, CDR2 YYEKEE (reference sequence). This CDR3 is CASSWSGGGDNEQFF. CDR3 DNA: TGTGCCAGCAGCTGGAGCGGGGGGGGCGACAATGAGCAGTTCTTC.

This clonotype was detected ten times or more. J is TRBJ2-5 and V is TRBV5-1; unclear D gene. The CDR3 has 11 amino acids. V gave up 4 bases and J gave up 4 bases, with 5 bases separating them. CDR1 and CDR2 (germline): SGHRS, YFSETQ. The CDR3 nucleotides read TGCGCCAGCAGCGTACGAGAGACCCAGTACTTC. This encodes CASSVRETQYF.

This clonotype was seen a few times. V is TRBV10-3 and J is TRBJ2-3; TRBD2 matches at 11 bases. CDR3 length equals 16 residues. The junction had 11 bases not matched to a gene; V was cut back by 5 bases and J by 7 bases. Germline CDR1 reads ENHRY; CDR2 reads SYGVKD. The CDR3 coding sequence is TGTGCCATCAGTATAAATAGCGGGGGGGCCGAAAATACGCAGTATTTT. This encodes CAISINSGGAENTQYF.

This clonotype was seen repeatedly, ten times or more. The chain joins TRBV12-3 or TRBV12-4 to TRBJ1-2, with D possibly TRBD1 on 5 matching bases. V was shortened by 2 bases and J by 7 bases, with 14 bases between the two germline ends. This CDR3 spans 14 amino acids. CDR3 sequence (DNA): TGTGCCAGCAGTTTAATGGACGGGGCAGGTGGCTACACCTTC. It is translated as CASSLMDGAGGYTF.

This chain joins TRBV4-1 and TRBJ1-3; TRBD1 might be the D (5 bases). This CDR3 contains 14 residues. CDR1 and CDR2 (germline): MGHRA, YSYEKL. V gave up 5 bases and J gave up 2 bases, with 10 bases separating them. Here the CDR3 reads CASSYQGTGNTIYF. CDR3 DNA: TGCGCCAGCAGCTACCAGGGTACTGGAAACACCATATATTTT.

This clonotype was counted many times. The chain uses TRBV9 and TRBJ2-7, with D possibly TRBD1 on 5 matching bases. V was trimmed by 0 bases and J by 2 bases, leaving 9 bases between them. The CDR3 sequence is 14 residues long. From germline, CDR1 is SGDLS and CDR2 YYNGEE. Here the CDR3 DNA reads TGTGCCAGCAGCGTAGGTCAGGGCCCCTACGAGCAGTACTTC. Translated, it gives CASSVGQGPYEQYF.

This clonotype was recorded at least ten times. This chain joins TRBV5-6 and TRBJ2-2; D is ambiguous. Per the germline V gene, CDR1 is SGHDT and CDR2 is YYEEEE. V was cut by 5 bases and J by 3 bases, with 17 bases left in between. The CDR3 is 16 residues long. The CDR3 loop reads CASSLTGVGYTGELFF. The CDR3 nucleotides are TGTGCCAGCAGTCTTACGGGCGTGGGATACACCGGGGAGCTGTTTTTT.

Only a few counts were recorded for this clonotype. V is TRBV12-3 or TRBV12-4 and J is TRBJ1-2, with a weak D call TRBD1 (5 bases). This CDR3 contains 14 residues. The ends were cut back, 3 bases at V and 7 bases at J, with 15 bases in the middle. This chain's CDR3 is CASSFGREEGGYTF. In nucleotides, the CDR3 is TGTGCCAGCAGTTTCGGCAGGGAAGAGGGTGGCTACACCTTC.

There are many counts of this clonotype. This chain connects TRBV6-2 or TRBV6-3 to TRBJ2-1; tentative D call: TRBD2 (5 bases). Trimming pared 0 bases from V and 8 bases from J, leaving 8 bases between. The CDR3 is made up of 13 amino acids. CDR1 and CDR2 (germline): MNHEY, SVGEGT. This CDR3 is CASSYSGVDEQFF. In nucleotides, the CDR3 is TGTGCCAGCAGTTACTCCGGGGTTGATGAGCAGTTCTTC.

This clonotype was seen repeatedly, ten times or more. The chain carries TRBV6-6 and TRBJ2-3; 8 bases align to TRBD2. With 7 bases clipped from V and 3 bases from J, the junction kept 3 bases outside the gene matches. From germline, CDR1 is MNHNY and CDR2 SVGAGI (reference sequence). This CDR3 is built from 13 residues. CDR3 DNA: TGTGCCAGCAACCCGGGGGGGACAGATACGCAGTATTTT. Amino acids: CASNPGGTDTQYF.

On this clonotype: A read error is possible here, since a much larger clone lies one base away. V usage is TRBV7-2 and J usage is TRBJ2-5, with D hard to call. Germline CDR1 and CDR2: SGHTA and FQGNSA. The CDR3 is made up of 11 amino acids. The CDR3 loop is CASSPQATQYF. CDR3 sequence (DNA): TGTGCCAGCAGCCCGCAAGCGACCCAGTACTTC.

This clonotype was seen ten or more times. The CDR3 loop reads CASSRQQGGSNYGYTF. For the CDR3, the DNA is TGTGCCAGCAGCCGCCAACAGGGAGGATCTAACTATGGCTACACCTTC. The V and J genes are TRBV3-1 and TRBJ1-2, with D possibly being TRBD1 (6 bases). There are 16 residues in the CDR3. CDR1 and CDR2 (germline): LGHDT, YNNKEL (reference sequence). V was cut by 4 bases and J by 0 bases, with 15 bases left in between.

This clonotype was counted ten times or more. The chain uses TRBV5-1 and TRBJ1-2; D remains unclear. Trimming stripped 0 bases from V and 1 base from J, with 4 bases between. This CDR3 contains 13 residues. Germline assignment: CDR1 SGHRS and CDR2 YFSETQ. CDR3 sequence: CASSLGVNYGYTF. In DNA form, the CDR3 reads TGCGCCAGCAGCTTGGGGGTTAACTATGGCTACACCTTC.

The rearrangement uses TRBV5-5 and TRBJ1-2; D unresolved. CDR3 length: 12 residues. V was cut by 2 bases and J by 2 bases, with 4 bases left in between. CDR1 and CDR2 (germline): SGHKS, YYEKEE (reference sequence). The CDR3 sequence: CASSFSNYGYTF. The DNA for the CDR3 is TGTGCCAGCAGCTTCTCCAACTATGGCTACACCTTC.